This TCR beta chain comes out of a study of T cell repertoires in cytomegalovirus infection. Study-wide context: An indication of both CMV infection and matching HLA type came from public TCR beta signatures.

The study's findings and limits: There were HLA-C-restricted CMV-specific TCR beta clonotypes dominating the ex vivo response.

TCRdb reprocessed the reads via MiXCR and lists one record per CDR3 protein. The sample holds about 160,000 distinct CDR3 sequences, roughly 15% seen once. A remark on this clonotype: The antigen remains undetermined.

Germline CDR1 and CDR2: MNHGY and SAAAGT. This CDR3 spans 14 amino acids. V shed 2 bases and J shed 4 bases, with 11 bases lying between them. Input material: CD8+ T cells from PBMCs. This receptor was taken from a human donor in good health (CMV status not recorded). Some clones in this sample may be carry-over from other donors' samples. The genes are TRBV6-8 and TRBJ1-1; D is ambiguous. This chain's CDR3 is CASSYDLGVTEAFF. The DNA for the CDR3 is TGTGCCAGCAGTTACGATTTGGGTGTCACTGAAGCTTTCTTT.